This T cell receptor beta chain was sequenced in a study of identical twins. A single record per CDR3 protein comes from TCRdb applying MiXCR to the 5' RACE reads. The top ten hold 0.25% to 0.3% of the sample, which has approximately 1.8 million distinct CDR3 sequences, under 35% seen once. Only one count was recorded for this clonotype. This TCR derives from a newborn girl in good health. What was sequenced was cord blood.

CDR3 loop: CASSPDRGRANTEAFF. CDR3 DNA sequence: TGTGCCAGCAGCCCCGACAGGGGGAGGGCAAACACTGAAGCTTTCTTT. The chain couples TRBV6-1 to TRBJ1-1, with 9 bases fitting TRBD1. CDR1 is MNHNS, CDR2 SASEGT, per germline. J was trimmed by 2 bases and V by 6 bases; bases with no gene match: 10. CDR3 length: 16 amino acids.